This TCR beta chain was sequenced for a study of beta chain features in type 1 diabetes. Study information: Sorted cell examination encompassed over 90 million cells across all samples.

The CDR3 covers 16 residues. The trim removed 1 base at V and 4 bases at J, leaving 7 bases unmatched. CDR1 and CDR2 from the germline V gene are SGHRS and YFSETQ. The whole isolated RNA underwent reverse transcription, so sequencing captured expressed TCRB transcripts. Generated by immunoSEQ multiplex PCR, the TCRdb table keeps only in-frame clones and is missing some. Among more than 300,000 clones listed, 9.3% were seen once. Concerning this clone: Its target is not known.

Study-wide results and caveats: Cells with high TCR expression could be over-represented by cDNA sequencing. Naive, central memory and Treg TCRB repertoires seemed to resemble each other more closely in patients than they did in healthy donors. Shorter templates might be favored by PCR, and equally so in patients and in controls. Moderately but significantly shorter TCRB CDR3s were found in Type 1 diabetes patients in all four CD4+ subsets.

The sequenced sample consisted of central memory CD4+ T cells from blood. V and J are TRBV5-1 and TRBJ1-1; 10 bases fit TRBD1. This clonotype was sampled from a man aged 25 to 45 with type 1 diabetes. The CDR3 loop is CASSLLGQGTGTEAFF. Here the CDR3 DNA reads TGCGCCAGCAGCTTGTTGGGACAGGGGACGGGCACTGAAGCTTTCTTT.